Listed here are 32 T cell receptor beta chains from one sample, sequenced in a study of vaccination and CD4 T cells after COVID-19 (dated by TCRdb to between 2021 and 2024). The library was obtained by PCR. The reads were generated on an Illumina iSeq 100. At the Johns Hopkins FTIC core, DNA from the cultured CD4+ T cells underwent TCR sequencing with the Oncomine TCR Beta short-read assay. Using fastp at Q25 and MiXCR, TCRdb reprocessed the public reads and kept productive beta chains. A single entry per CDR3 protein holds the most common genes and DNA from its merged rows. This sample has about 14,000 distinct CDR3 sequences in its table, and 52% of those were observed once. The top ten constitute 8.5% to 9% of the sample. According to the study, the label for this sample's treatment or condition signals: approximately nine-day PBMC culture with coronavirus spike peptide pools or control peptides (ViraFEST assay).

The antigens for these receptors are not known. The sample consisted of CD4+ T cells from blood, cultured in vitro. These receptors originate from a human donor who had recovered from COVID-19.

This sequence joins TRBV3-1 and TRBJ2-7; either TRBD1 or TRBD2 may supply D (7 bases each). This CDR3 spans 16 amino acids. Trimming removed 3 bases at V and 4 bases at J, with 19 bases between. Germline V gives CDR1 LGHDT, CDR2 YNNKEL (reference sequence). CDR3 nucleotides: TGTGCCAGCAGCCAGAGGGCGGGGAGGGGGCTTTACGAGCAGTACTTC. Translating it yields CASSQRAGRGLYEQYF.

This clonotype was observed a few times. This chain uses TRBV5-6 with TRBJ2-7, with 7 bases aligning to TRBD1. Looked up from germline, CDR1 is SGHDT and CDR2 is YYEEEE. With 0 bases clipped from V and 11 bases from J, the junction kept 2 bases outside the gene matches. This CDR3 has 11 amino acids. The CDR3 loop is CASSLGDREYF. The CDR3 bases are TGTGCCAGCAGCTTGGGGGACAGAGAGTACTTC.

V is TRBV2 and J is TRBJ1-5, with D perhaps matching TRBD1 (6 bases). CDR3 length equals 16 residues. Per the germline V gene, CDR1 is SNHLY and CDR2 is FYNNEI. Trimming shortened V by 6 bases and J by 2 bases, and 17 bases separated the two germline ends. CDR3 coding DNA: TGTGCCAGCAGCCCAGACAGGACTTCTCGCAATCAGCCCCAGCATTTT. The encoded protein is CASSPDRTSRNQPQHF. Complete variable domain (other parts from reference TRBV2 and TRBJ1-5): EPEVTQTPSHQVTQMGQEVILRCVPISNHLYFYWYRQILGQKVEFLVSFYNNEISEKSEIFDDQFSVERPDGSNFTLKIRSTKLEDSAMYFCASSPDRTSRNQPQHFGDGTRLSIL.

The chain uses TRBV7-2 and TRBJ2-2; 10 bases are shared with TRBD2. This CDR3 region has 15 residues. Trimming removed 6 bases from V and 7 bases from J; junction bases left unmatched: 8. Germline CDR1 reads SGHTA; CDR2 reads FQGNSA. CDR3 coding DNA: TGTGCCAGCAGGGTTAGCGGGGGGCTCGGCGGGGAGCTGTTTTTT. It translates to CASRVSGGLGGELFF.

The V call is TRBV12-3 or TRBV12-4, the J call TRBJ1-2, with D uncertain. V lost 3 bases and J 4 bases, leaving 6 bases between the germline ends. The CDR3 extends over 12 amino acids. The CDR3 nucleotides read TGTGCCAGCAGTTTGGTGACCTATGGCTACACCTTC. It codes for CASSLVTYGYTF.

This clonotype is termed medium-sized. The J gene is TRBJ1-6, the V gene TRBV19; no reliable D call. Trimming removed 1 base at V and 11 bases at J, with 18 bases between. The germline CDR1 and CDR2 sequences are LNHDA and SQIVND (reference sequence). CDR3 size: 16 residues. The CDR3 DNA is TGTGCCAGTAGTATAGTCAGGACGAAGTATATCGCACCCCTCCACTTT. It specifies CASSIVRTKYIAPLHF.

The CDR3 loop is CASSTRGSRNTEAFF. CDR3 in DNA: TGTGCCAGTAGTACCAGGGGCAGTCGGAACACTGAAGCTTTCTTT. This chain links TRBV19 with TRBJ1-1; D perhaps matches TRBD1 (6 bases). Looked up from germline, CDR1 is LNHDA and CDR2 is SQIVND (reference sequence). The V and J ends lost 4 bases and 1 base respectively, with 13 bases between them. This CDR3 has 15 amino acids.

The chain recombines TRBV6-5 with TRBJ1-2; a possible D gene is TRBD1 (5 bases). The V end lost 0 bases, the J end lost 5 bases, and 13 bases lay between the germline ends. The CDR3 consists of 15 residues. From germline, CDR1 is MNHEY and CDR2 SVGAGI. The CDR3 loop reads CASSYSRGGEYGYTF. The CDR3 nucleotides are TGTGCCAGCAGTTACTCGCGGGGGGGGGAGTATGGCTACACCTTC.

The chain recombines TRBV2 with TRBJ2-7, with D perhaps TRBD1 (7 bases). The germline CDR1 and CDR2 sequences are SNHLY and FYNNEI. Between the trimmed V and J ends, which lost 6 bases and 6 bases, there was a span of 12 bases. CDR3 length: 12 residues. The CDR3 region is CASRAGQLEQYF. In DNA, the CDR3 is TGTGCCAGCAGGGCGGGACAGCTCGAGCAGTACTTC.

The chain carries TRBV18 and TRBJ2-7; the match to TRBD2 covers 11 bases. The germline gives CDR1 KGHSH, CDR2 LQKENI. With 3 bases clipped from V and 3 bases from J, the junction kept 22 bases outside the gene matches. CDR3 length: 21 residues. CDR3 DNA sequence: TGTGCCAGCTCACCGACGCGTTCGGGGGGTGTTAGCGGGAGGGCCGGCTACGAGCAGTACTTC. Amino acid sequence: CASSPTRSGGVSGRAGYEQYF.

This clonotype occurred once. The CDR3 sequence: CASSPYGTIYF. DNA of the CDR3: TGTGCCAGCAGCCCTTATGGCACCATATATTTT. The chain has TRBV11-2 and TRBJ1-3; D uncertain. V dropped 5 bases and J dropped 9 bases, with 8 bases sitting between them. The CDR3 is 11 amino acids. CDR1 SGHAT and CDR2 FQNNGV come from the germline V gene. The full variable domain, with the rest looked up from reference TRBV11-2 and TRBJ1-3, is EAGVAQSPRYKIIEKRQSVAFWCNPISGHATLYWYQQILGQGPKLLIQFQNNGVVDDSQLPKDRFSAERLKGVDSTLKIQPAKLEDSAVYLCASSPYGTIYFGEGSWLTVV.

The chain couples TRBV27 to TRBJ1-6; D uncertain. The germline V gene has CDR1 MNHEY and CDR2 SMNVEV (reference sequence). Trimming cost V 2 bases and J 7 bases, with 12 bases left between them. The CDR3 has 15 amino acids. CDR3 nucleotide sequence: TGTGCCAGCAGTTTAGGGCGGGCATCGAATTCACCCCTCCACTTT. Translating gives CASSLGRASNSPLHF.

The chain links TRBV7-2 to TRBJ1-2, with D perhaps matching TRBD1 (6 bases). V dropped 4 bases and J dropped 1 base, with 13 bases sitting between them. Germline V CDR1 and CDR2: SGHTA, FQGNSA. The CDR3 loop spans 15 amino acids. CDR3: CASSSTGNLNYGYTF. The CDR3 DNA is TGTGCCAGCAGCTCCACAGGGAACCTTAACTATGGCTACACCTTC.

The chain employs TRBV16 and TRBJ2-3; the match to TRBD2 covers 9 bases. This CDR3 has 17 residues. J lost 2 bases, V lost 2 bases, and 8 bases had no gene match. CDR1 is KGHSY, CDR2 FQNENV, per germline. This CDR3 is CASSQDRLAGYTDTQYF. DNA of the CDR3: TGTGCCAGCAGCCAAGATCGGCTAGCGGGATACACAGATACGCAGTATTTT.

V is TRBV24-1 and J is TRBJ2-2; TRBD1 agrees at 7 bases. The CDR3 consists of 17 residues. The ends lost 4 bases at V and 1 base at J; junction bases unmatched: 8. CDR1 is KGHDR and CDR2 is SFDVKD in the germline V gene. CDR3 nucleotides: TGTGCCACCAGTGACCCGAATTGGACAGGGAACACCGGGGAGCTGTTTTTT. Translating gives CATSDPNWTGNTGELFF.

The CDR3 nucleotides are TGTGCCAGCAGCTTAGCTCGGACAGATACGCAGTATTTT. This translates into CASSLARTDTQYF. This sequence joins TRBV7-2 and TRBJ2-3; unclear D gene. CDR3 size: 13 residues. Germline CDR1 is SGHTA and CDR2 is FQGNSA. V lost 0 bases and J 3 bases, leaving 4 bases between the germline ends. The variable domain in full, completed from reference TRBV7-2 and TRBJ2-3, reads GAGVSQSPSNKVTEKGKDVELRCDPISGHTALYWYRQSLGQGLEFLIYFQGNSAPDKSGLPSDRFSAERTGGSVSTLTIQRTQQEDSAVYLCASSLARTDTQYFGPGTRLTVL.

This rearrangement joins TRBV5-1 to TRBJ1-6; D is uncertain. V gave up 0 bases and J gave up 0 bases, with 7 bases separating them. The CDR3 length is 16 residues. Germline V lookup: CDR1 SGHRS, CDR2 YFSETQ. CDR3 coding DNA: TGCGCCAGCAGCTTGGACAGCAGCTCCTATAATTCACCCCTCCACTTT. Protein: CASSLDSSSYNSPLHF.

The gene calls are TRBV6-1 and TRBJ1-6; D is undetermined. The CDR3 spans 13 residues. The V end lost 2 bases, the J end lost 7 bases, and 6 bases lay between the germline ends. CDR1 MNHNS and CDR2 SASEGT come from the germline V gene. CDR3 amino acids: CASSEMGNSPLHF. Here the CDR3 DNA reads TGTGCCAGCAGTGAAATGGGGAATTCACCCCTCCACTTT.

In its sample, this clonotype was seen a few times. The rearrangement joins TRBV2 to TRBJ2-3; D is undetermined. This CDR3 contains 14 residues. Trimming stripped 7 bases from V and 1 base from J, with 12 bases between. The V gene's germline CDR1 is SNHLY and CDR2 FYNNEI. CDR3 DNA sequence: TGTGCCAGCAACCCCCACCAGGGCACAGATACGCAGTATTTT. Protein: CASNPHQGTDTQYF.

This clonotype was seen only a few times. The CDR3 loop is CASSYSGTSISGNTIYF. The CDR3 coding sequence is TGTGCCAGCAGTTACTCGGGGACGTCGATATCTGGAAACACCATATATTTT. This rearrangement joins TRBV6-5 to TRBJ1-3, with D tentatively TRBD1 (5 bases). Germline-derived CDR1 and CDR2 are MNHEY and SVGAGI. V lost 0 bases and J 1 base, leaving 13 bases between the germline ends. The CDR3 covers 17 residues.

This chain links TRBV7-6 with TRBJ2-1; D is possibly TRBD2 (6 bases). V dropped 2 bases and J dropped 6 bases, with 17 bases sitting between them. There are 16 residues in the CDR3. Germline CDR1 reads SGHVS; CDR2 reads FNYEAQ. The DNA for the CDR3 is TGTGCCAGCAGCTTAAGGGTGACCGGGGGTCTCAATGAGCAGTTCTTC. It is translated as CASSLRVTGGLNEQFF. Full variable domain (remainder filled in from reference TRBV7-6 and TRBJ2-1): GAGVSQSPRYKVTKRGQDVALRCDPISGHVSLYWYRQALGQGPEFLTYFNYEAQQDKSGLPNDRFSAERPEGSISTLTIQRTEQRDSAMYRCASSLRVTGGLNEQFFGPGTRLTVL.

The chain is built from TRBV24-1 and TRBJ2-4; 10 bases map to TRBD2. The CDR3 is made up of 17 amino acids. Germline loops: CDR1 KGHDR, CDR2 SFDVKD. Germline trimming cut 3 bases from V and 8 bases from J; bases unmatched to any gene: 12. The CDR3 is CATSDADLSGGRDIQYF. The CDR3 nucleotides read TGTGCCACCAGTGATGCAGACCTTAGCGGGGGGCGGGACATTCAGTACTTC.

The chain is built from TRBV5-1 and TRBJ1-1; possibly TRBD1 for D (5 bases). Trimming shortened V by 4 bases and J by 2 bases, and 15 bases separated the two germline ends. CDR1 SGHRS and CDR2 YFSETQ come from the germline V gene. The CDR3 has 15 residues. CDR3 DNA: TGCGCCAGCAGCCCCGTCCTGGGGCAAAACACTGAAGCTTTCTTT. It yields the protein CASSPVLGQNTEAFF.

The chain links TRBV28 to TRBJ2-5, with a weak D call TRBD2 (5 bases). Per the germline V gene, CDR1 is MDHEN and CDR2 is SYDVKM. The CDR3 totals 16 residues. Trimming took 6 bases from V and 5 from J, leaving 22 bases between them. The CDR3 nucleotides are TGTGCCAGCAGGAACGATTTCGCGGGCGGGTCGGAGACCCAGTACTTC. Translating it yields CASRNDFAGGSETQYF. The full variable domain, in which reference TRBV28 and TRBJ2-5 provide the parts outside the CDR3, is DVKVTQSSRYLVKRTGEKVFLECVQDMDHENMFWYRQDPGLGLRLIYFSYDVKMKEKGDIPEGYSVSREKKERFSLILESASTNQTSMYLCASRNDFAGGSETQYFGPGTRLLVL.

The chain has TRBV28 and TRBJ2-3; the D is unclear. The CDR3 covers 16 residues. Trimming stripped 7 bases from V and 2 bases from J, with 19 bases between. Per germline, CDR1 MDHEN and CDR2 SYDVKM. CDR3 residues: CASIRRVGQNTDTQYF. Here the CDR3 DNA reads TGTGCCAGCATTCGCCGAGTTGGCCAAAACACAGATACGCAGTATTTT.

A note on this clonotype: Sequence at one end of the junction differs from germline and may be a read error. The chain recombines TRBV19 with TRBJ1-5, with unresolved D. This CDR3 spans 14 amino acids. Germline V lookup: CDR1 LNHDA, CDR2 SQIVND (reference sequence). For the CDR3, the DNA is TGTGCCAGTAGTAGGTTACGCTTCAATCAGCCCCGGCATTTT. This encodes CASSRLRFNQPRHF. Using reference TRBV19 and TRBJ1-5 for the parts outside the CDR3, the full variable domain is DGGITQSPKYLFRKEGQNVTLSCEQNLNHDAMYWYRQDPGQGLRLIYYSQIVNDFQKGDIAEGYSVSREKKESFPLTVTSAQKNPTAFYLCASSRLRFNQPRHFGDGTRLSIL.

The chain is built from TRBV27 and TRBJ2-1, with TRBD2 matching over 8 bases. The CDR3 has 15 residues. The ends lost 2 bases at V and 7 bases at J; junction bases unmatched: 7. Germline loops: CDR1 MNHEY, CDR2 SMNVEV (reference sequence). The CDR3 nucleotides are TGTGCCAGCAGTTTAAGAGGTAGCGGGACGAATGAGCAGTTCTTC. Translating gives CASSLRGSGTNEQFF.

The chain joins TRBV5-6 to TRBJ2-5; TRBD2 is a possible D gene (5 bases). The CDR3 is 15 amino acids. Trimming took off 5 bases at V and 1 base at J, with 15 bases between the two ends. Per germline, CDR1 SGHDT and CDR2 YYEEEE. CDR3 nucleotide sequence: TGTGCCAGCAGTCGGGCCGGAGGAGCCCAAGAGACCCAGTACTTC. Its protein is CASSRAGGAQETQYF.

The V and J genes are TRBV20-1 and TRBJ2-1; TRBD2 matches 10 bases. The CDR3 loop spans 17 amino acids. With V trimmed by 2 bases and J by 0 bases, 7 bases remained unmatched. CDR1 and CDR2 (germline): DFQATT, SNEGSKA (reference sequence). The CDR3 DNA reads as TGCAGTGCTAGATATTTAACTAGCGGGACCTCCTACAATGAGCAGTTCTTC. Translated, it gives CSARYLTSGTSYNEQFF.

This clonotype has more than one count but fewer than ten. This chain uses TRBV6-2 or TRBV6-3 with TRBJ2-2; 12 bases map to TRBD2. Per germline, CDR1 MNHEY and CDR2 SVGEGT. The CDR3 has 15 residues. V lost 8 bases and J lost 1; bases outside the gene matches: 2. CDR3 sequence (DNA): TGTGCCAGCTCACTAGCGGGGGGGAACACCGGGGAGCTGTTTTTT. Translating gives CASSLAGGNTGELFF.

The chain has TRBV20-1 and TRBJ1-4; D might be TRBD1 (6 bases). Trimming took 0 bases from V and 8 from J, leaving 19 bases between them. The germline CDR1 and CDR2 sequences are DFQATT and SNEGSKA (reference sequence). The CDR3 is 16 amino acids. The CDR3 protein is CSAREGVRRGTEKLFF. In DNA form, the CDR3 reads TGCAGTGCTAGAGAGGGGGTTAGGAGGGGGACCGAAAAACTGTTTTTT.

The V and J genes are TRBV30 and TRBJ2-1; TRBD2 matches 8 bases. The J segment lost 0 bases and the V segment lost 4 bases, leaving 2 bases of the junction unmatched. The CDR3 has 14 residues. CDR1 is GTSNPN and CDR2 is SVGIG in the germline V gene (reference sequence). The CDR3, as DNA: TGTGCCTGGACCAGCGGGAGCTCCTACAATGAGCAGTTCTTC. This encodes CAWTSGSSYNEQFF.